Given below is one TCR beta chain in context. Its specific antigen is unknown. No much larger clone exists at a distance of one base, and base qualities are not known. The method behind the library was the immunoSEQ multiplex PCR assay. The multiplex PCR relied on a mix of 60 forward primers for TCR Vbeta segments and 13 reverse primers for TCR Jbeta segments. The CDR3 region of rearranged TCR beta genes was amplified from genomic DNA by a multiplex PCR assay. On the Illumina HiSeq System, the amplified TCR beta libraries were sequenced as 87-base-pair reads. The authors' analysis ran thus. A later analysis counted approximately 76 million unique TCR beta chains across the 650 to 700 repertoires, and 9.5 million to 11 million of these chains were shared by at least two donors. Raw reads were error-corrected and collapsed into unique sequences by a nearest-neighbor algorithm in which closely related sequences were merged to remove PCR and sequencing errors. V, D and J gene segments were assigned by aligning CDR3 sequences to IMGT reference sequences. For a sequence to be retained, a match of at least six nucleotides to both a V gene segment and a J gene segment was required. Rearrangements were called productive when the CDR3 lacked stop codons and stayed in frame with V and J; all others were non-productive. CDR3 was defined by IMGT convention, running from the second conserved V-encoded cysteine to the conserved J-encoded phenylalanine. The earlier analysis of about 620 of the donors excluded sequences that lacked an unambiguous match to a single V gene segment. An earlier analysis of a few hundred of the donors called V segments functional above 56.7% productive rearrangements and segregating when the between-donor standard deviation exceeded 5%. A statistical classification framework was built for diagnosing cytomegalovirus status from the catalog of TCR beta chain sequences. In a later analysis, TCR nucleotide sequences were compared against IMGT/GENE-DB human TR gene sequences so that V and J genes could be assigned. The TCRdist pipeline was used in a later analysis to assign CDR3 sequences and most-parsimonious VDJ recombination scenarios. In a later analysis, each TCR beta chain was defined by its CDR3 amino acid sequence together with its V-gene family, and reads lacking a unique V-gene family were excluded. As a way to deal with suspected cross-contamination and a sequencing artifact, a later analysis dropped 450 to 600 nucleotide sequences that were highly shared and had low generation probability. In a later analysis, a clonal expansion index was calculated for each public chain from normalized within-repertoire ranks of inferred template counts. In a later analysis, generation probabilities were computed using a VDJ recombination model fitted to out-of-frame rearrangements, and the results were checked against IGoR. In a later analysis, TCR-TCR, TCR-HLA and TCR-CMV co-occurrence was scored with hypergeometric tests, and a repertoire-size bias correction was applied to TCR pairs. False discovery rates were estimated in a later analysis by permuting HLA or CMV assignments 20 times. In a later analysis, co-occurring TCRs were grouped with DBSCAN, and TCRdist sequence similarity was added when clustering was performed within HLA-allele-positive subsets. Repertoires with fewer than 30,000 or more than 120,000 public chains, plus five repertoires with anomalous nucleotide sharing, were excluded from co-occurrence clustering. Sourced from immuneACCESS, this table was stored by TCRdb with only in-frame sequences that have V and J called. A share of the clones is absent; for the studies checked, an unresolved V gene accounts for under half, and the remainder has no known explanation. That table gives V, J and clone size, and the DNA gave D and trimming. The sample yields tens of thousands of clones; roughly 78% were counted once. Of the sample, about 2.7% falls within the top ten clones.

The cohort comprised fewer than 750 healthy bone marrow donors. At the time of sampling, every cohort member was nominally healthy, though immune exposures that went unrecorded were likely present. The donor was CMV seropositive and belonged to the group of 250 to 350 seropositive cohort members. Every donor gave a peripheral blood sample, and the peripheral blood mononuclear cells from that sample were used for TCR beta sequencing. The Qiagen DNeasy Blood Extraction Kit was used to extract genomic DNA from the blood cell samples. The data stem from a study of cytomegalovirus exposure and HLA in healthy donors (dated by TCRdb to about 2017). Study-level background: An earlier analysis of fewer than 750 of the donors reported under 300 Gb of sequence data and 95 million to 140 million unique TCR beta sequences obtained from approximately 180 million T cells. Around 330 gigabases of sequencing data and 91 million or so unique TCR sequences made up an early release that covered over 550 HLA-typed donors. Of the approximately 400 genotyped donors, about 80% fell in the genetic ancestry cluster associated with self-reported Caucasian donors. The study was designed to test whether signatures of past pathogen exposure could be identified by cataloging public T cell receptors. The T cell repertoires of 666 subjects were profiled by immunosequencing and related to cytomegalovirus serostatus. Along with the approximately 670-subject first cohort, a separate validation cohort of around 120 different subjects was used. High-throughput TCR immunosequencing, statistical association of individual TCRs with disease status, and machine learning were combined to predict cytomegalovirus infection status. A later analysis re-examined previously published TCR beta repertoires from about 670 donors and added high-resolution HLA genotyping to investigate patterns of TCR occurrence. Rather than drawing on any new phenotypic data, the later analysis identified candidate immune exposures from TCR beta sequences and the way those sequences occurred across donors. In an earlier analysis of several hundred of the donors, high-throughput TCR beta sequencing was used to judge whether each TCR beta V gene segment behaved as functional or pseudogenic. Donor age, sex, ethnicity and CMV serostatus were compiled together with the repertoire data. In a later genetic analysis, genome-wide SNP genotypes for about three fifths of the 666 donors were used, and that subset was treated as a discovery cohort. All discovery cohort repertoires had been generated on a single sequencing platform. HLA typing covered class I and class II loci at four-digit resolution. Typing coverage differed by locus: A, B, C, DRB1 and DQB1 were typed in about 620-630 donors, DQA1 in around 500, DPA1 in 600 to 610, and DPB1 in just under 480. Roughly five DR-DQ haplotypes were handled as single units for association and clustering because linkage in the cohort was strong. Among 350 to 400 genotyped donors of the cohort, an average of 235,054 unique TCR beta nucleotide sequences were sequenced per donor, roughly 20% of them non-productive. Study-wide conclusions, independent of this receptor: Cytomegalovirus status was reported to be diagnosed by the classifier with high specificity and sensitivity in both the original and validation cohorts. It was suggested by the authors that the approach could potentially be generalized to other disease states and immunological phenotypes. According to a later analysis, most CMV-associated TCR beta chains appeared to be HLA-restricted, and the HLA associations seemed to be driven largely by CMV exposure. When HLA alleles, especially DR and DQ, strongly co-occurred, attributing TCR associations to individual alleles was difficult. In a later analysis, several top co-occurrence clusters were reported to appear linked to parvovirus B19, influenza, CMV and Epstein-Barr virus. A cluster of highly shared sequence variants was judged likely to represent a technical artifact of the sequencing pipeline. According to a later analysis, TCR association rates differed among HLA loci, with DRB1 alleles showing the most associated TCRs and HLA-C alleles showing the fewest. The only immune exposure information available for the cohort was CMV serostatus. Compared with the 666-donor mean, donors in an Asian-associated ancestry cluster had fewer N-insertions in productive TCRs, according to a later genetic analysis. In an earlier analysis of roughly 560 of the donors, most TCR beta V segments were observed in productive rearrangements about 90% or about 30% of the time, broadly matching IMGT annotations. An association between a missense DCLRE1C variant and V-gene and J-gene trimming of TCR beta chains was found in a later genetic analysis and replicated in an independent cohort. In a later analysis, HLA-associated TCR beta chains showed more clonal expansion and lower generation probabilities than non-associated chains that were equally common. A later analysis associated 16,951 TCR beta sequences with specific HLA alleles at a false discovery rate of 0.05. HLA typing was unavailable for some donors at each locus, so association tests used only the typed subset. A few of the identified cytomegalovirus-associated TCR beta chains were confirmed in vitro to be specific for cytomegalovirus antigens. A further reported finding was that TCR beta sequences accurately predicted the HLA-A and HLA-B alleles for most subjects in the first cohort. Linkage disequilibrium might explain the correlated functional status among segregating V segments, but an unknown experimental factor could not be excluded. Roughly uniform sequencing depth across donors was assumed in presence/absence analyses, although this assumption may not hold. Across donors, most TCR sequences were observed very rarely, whereas some public TCRs were present in many individuals. In this cohort, only TCR beta chains were sequenced, and detectable features were limited by the absence of alpha or paired-chain data. Because counts were too low, about 18 rarely observed V segments, including chromosome 9 orphons, were excluded from the earlier analysis of several hundred of the donors. In the study, approximately 160 TCR beta chains were listed as associated with cytomegalovirus.

Sequencing was carried out using PBMCs. The sequence came from a male donor in good health and CMV-seropositive.

The sequenced DNA: TGCGCCAGCAGCTTTTCCAGCGGGATCTACAATGAGCAGTTCTTC. This encodes CASSFSSGIYNEQFF. The receptor chain draws on TRBV5-1 and TRBJ2-1, and TRBD2 matches 7 of the central bases. As encoded in the germline V gene, CDR1 is SGHRS while CDR2 is YFSETQ. CDR3 length: 15 amino acids, cysteine to phenylalanine. Only CDR3 DNA remains: 45 bases, in frame from the first base. V lost 2 bases and J lost 3 bases, and the count of bases not matched to a germline gene is 5. Outside the CDR3, residues come from the reference TRBV5-1 and TRBJ2-1 proteins, so the full variable domain is: KAGVTQTPRYLIKTRGQQVTLSCSPISGHRSVSWYQQTPGQGLQFLFEYFSETQRNKGNFPGRFSGRQFSNSRSEMNVSTLELGDSALYLCASSFSSGIYNEQFFGPGTRLTVL.